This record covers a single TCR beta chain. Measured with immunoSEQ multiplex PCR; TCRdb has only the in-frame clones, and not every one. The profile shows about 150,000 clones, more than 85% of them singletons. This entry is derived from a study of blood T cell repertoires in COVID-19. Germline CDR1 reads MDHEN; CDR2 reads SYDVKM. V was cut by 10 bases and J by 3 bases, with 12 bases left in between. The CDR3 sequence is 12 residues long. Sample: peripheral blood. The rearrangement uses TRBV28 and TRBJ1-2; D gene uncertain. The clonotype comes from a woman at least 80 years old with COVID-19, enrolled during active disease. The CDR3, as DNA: TGTGCCATCATCGAAACAGACTATGGCTACACCTTC. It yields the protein CAIIETDYGYTF.